A single T cell receptor beta chain is shown here with its context. The antigen this receptor binds is unknown. No per-base quality is available; no much larger clone lies one base away. The sample is drawn from a study of graft-versus-host responses after intestinal transplantation (dated by TCRdb to the early 2020s). For the study in its entirety: Multivisceral, liver-intestinal, or isolated intestinal transplants were received by the recipients. A cohort of about two dozen intestinal transplant recipients, including one retransplant, was enrolled, and a few patients lacking pretransplant specimens were excluded. Samples from three later patients were sequenced in-house on an Illumina MiSeq with MiXCR processing rather than by the commercial service. Graft-versus-host and host-versus-graft alloreactive T cell clones were tracked in the graft, circulation and bone marrow after intestinal transplantation using bulk TCR-beta CDR3 sequencing. Alloreactive clones were identified by sequencing pre-transplant mixed lymphocyte reaction products and comparing these products with unstimulated pre-transplant donor and recipient T cells. A peak of at least 4% donor T cells among recipient peripheral blood mononuclear cells was the definition used for donor T cell macrochimerism. Every recipient was given anti-thymocyte globulin induction, then maintenance tacrolimus and steroids for around three years. What the research found in general, with its limitations: Early after transplant, declines in HvG clones were associated with peak levels of circulating GvH clones. The conclusions were limited by the relatively low number and heterogeneity of the intestinal transplant patients. Patients with donor T cell macrochimerism had high GvH to HvG T cell clonal ratios in their allografts. GvH clones were found in recipient bone marrow, and some of the GvH clones appeared earlier in ileal mucosa or blood, which is consistent with an intestinal mucosal origin.

Libraries came from the immunoSEQ multiplex PCR assay. For most patients, genomic DNA was isolated with the Qiagen DNeasy Blood and Tissue Kit and sent frozen to Adaptive Biotechnologies for TCR sequencing. High-throughput TCR-beta CDR3 sequencing of genomic DNA from most patients was performed by Adaptive Biotechnologies. From the authors' description of their analysis: Adaptive's ImmunoSEQ software supplied the TCR sequencing data for around 17 patients, while MiXCR and VDJtools were used to process a few other patients. CD4 versus CD8 sorting errors were corrected by removing sequences found in both subsets at a frequency ratio below 5:1. CDR3 nucleotide sequences shared between donor and recipient were removed because their origin could not be assigned. At least 2-fold expansion over unstimulated cells and a minimum CFSE-low frequency of 0.002% (template counts) or 0.001% (read counts) were required for clones to be classified as alloreactive. Mappable clones were those detected in sequenced pre-transplant spleen, lymph node, or MLR CFSE-low populations of the donor or recipient. Cumulative frequency of alloreactive clones was calculated as a percentage of all sequences weighted by copy number. Sourced from immuneACCESS, this table was stored by TCRdb with only in-frame sequences that have V and J called. A share of the clones is absent; for the studies checked, an unresolved V gene accounts for under half, and the remainder has no known explanation. Clone size and the V and J calls come from that table; the DNA yielded D and trimming. The sample table records tens of thousands of clones; around 91% of these occur just once. The ten largest clones add up to more than 0.075% of the sample.

The sample's time point label, in plain terms: cells obtained before transplantation from donor or recipient. CD3+CD4+ and CD3+CD8+ populations were FACS-sorted from unstimulated pre-transplant donor and recipient cells taken from spleen or lymph nodes. Taken from the germline V gene, the CDR1 and CDR2 loops are SGHVS and FQNEAQ. The trim is 5 bases for V and 0 bases for J, with a gap of 10 bases between the germline ends. The CDR3 runs 14 residues from the cysteine to the phenylalanine. Kept here is only the CDR3 DNA, which spans 42 bases and is read in frame from base 1. The receptor was derived from a human donor who received an intestinal transplant. The chain is encoded by TRBV7-8 joined to TRBJ1-1, with no confidently assigned D gene. Here the sequenced sample was unstimulated CD4+ T cells sorted from spleen or lymph node cells, taken before intestinal transplant. The base sequence is TGTGCCAGCAGCCCTACGGTTGTGAACACTGAAGCTTTCTTT. Translated, it reads CASSPTVVNTEAFF.